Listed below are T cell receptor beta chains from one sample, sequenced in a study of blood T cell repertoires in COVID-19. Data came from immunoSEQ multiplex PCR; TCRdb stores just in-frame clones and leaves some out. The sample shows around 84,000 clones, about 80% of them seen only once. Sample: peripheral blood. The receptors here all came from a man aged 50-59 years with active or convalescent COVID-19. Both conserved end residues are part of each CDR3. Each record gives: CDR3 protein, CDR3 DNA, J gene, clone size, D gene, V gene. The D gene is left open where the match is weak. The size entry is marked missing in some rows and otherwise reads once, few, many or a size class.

CDR3: CASSNRGDSQETQYF
DNA: TGTGCCAGTAGTAACCGCGGGGATTCCCAAGAGACCCAGTACTTC
J: TRBJ2-5
size: .
D: .
V: TRBV19

CDR3: CASSLEGVRANEKLFF
DNA: TGCGCCAGCAGCTTGGAAGGGGTTCGAGCTAATGAAAAACTGTTTTTT
J: TRBJ1-4
size: .
D: .
V: TRBV5-1

CDR3: CASRLDRVGGYTF
DNA: TGTGCCAGCAGACTGGACAGGGTCGGTGGCTACACCTTC
J: TRBJ1-2
size: few
D: TRBD1
V: TRBV6-5

CDR3: CAISAKARDSNSPLHF
DNA: TGTGCCATCAGTGCGAAAGCGCGAGACAGCAATTCACCCCTCCACTTT
J: TRBJ1-6
size: once
D: .
V: TRBV10-3

CDR3: CASSTGQNRNEQFF
DNA: TGTGCCAGTAGTACCGGGCAGAACAGGAATGAGCAGTTCTTC
J: TRBJ2-1
size: .
D: .
V: TRBV19

CDR3: CASSTGLSNQPQHF
DNA: TGTGCCAGCAGCACCGGTCTTAGCAATCAGCCCCAGCATTTT
J: TRBJ1-5
size: .
D: .
V: TRBV7-2

CDR3: CATLTRVARDTQYF
DNA: TGTGCCACTCTGACTCGGGTAGCGAGAGATACGCAGTATTTT
J: TRBJ2-3
size: .
D: .
V: TRBV21-1

CDR3: CASSFRTSGADTQYF
DNA: TGTGCCAGCAGTTTCAGGACTAGCGGGGCAGATACGCAGTATTTT
J: TRBJ2-3
size: .
D: TRBD2
V: TRBV27

CDR3: CASSPPGDGSPLHF
DNA: TGTGCCAGCTCACCACCAGGGGATGGGTCACCCCTCCACTTT
J: TRBJ1-6
size: few
D: .
V: TRBV18

CDR3: CASSLDLGVEAFF
DNA: TGTGCCAGCAGCTTAGACCTCGGTGTTGAAGCTTTCTTT
J: TRBJ1-1
size: .
D: .
V: TRBV7-9

CDR3: CASSVRGGQFF
DNA: TGTGCCAGCAGCGTACGGGGTGGGCAGTTCTTC
J: TRBJ2-1
size: few
D: .
V: TRBV9

CDR3: CASGGQANTEAFF
DNA: TGTGCCAGCGGCGGACAGGCGAACACTGAAGCTTTCTTT
J: TRBJ1-1
size: .
D: TRBD1
V: TRBV5-5

CDR3: CASSAVTGEVNQPQHF
DNA: TGTGCCAGCAGCGCCGTTACAGGGGAGGTTAATCAGCCCCAGCATTTT
J: TRBJ1-5
size: .
D: TRBD1
V: TRBV5-6

CDR3: CSVLQDWSNEQFF
DNA: TGCAGCGTGTTACAGGATTGGAGTAATGAGCAGTTCTTC
J: TRBJ2-1
size: .
D: .
V: TRBV29-1

CDR3: CATGDTYNSPLHF
DNA: TGTGCCACCGGTGACACATATAATTCACCCCTCCACTTT
J: TRBJ1-6
size: .
D: .
V: TRBV15

CDR3: CASRAEGEYAEAFF
DNA: TGTGCCAGCAGAGCAGAGGGGGAGTATGCTGAAGCTTTCTTT
J: TRBJ1-1
size: .
D: .
V: TRBV5-4

CDR3: CASSLKNSLGTDTQYF
DNA: TGTGCCAGCAGCTTAAAGAACTCCCTGGGCACAGATACGCAGTATTTT
J: TRBJ2-3
size: once
D: .
V: TRBV7-3

CDR3: CASSFQSYSEQFF
DNA: TGTGCCAGCAGCTTTCAGAGTTACAGTGAGCAGTTCTTC
J: TRBJ2-1
size: .
D: .
V: TRBV7-3

CDR3: CASRTSGGADTQYF
DNA: TGTGCCAGCAGGACTAGCGGGGGGGCGGATACGCAGTATTTT
J: TRBJ2-3
size: .
D: TRBD2
V: TRBV6-5

CDR3: CASSRGERPALGQYF
DNA: TGTGCCAGCAGCAGGGGGGAACGGCCCGCATTGGGGCAGTACTTC
J: TRBJ2-7
size: .
D: .
V: TRBV21-1

CDR3: CASSSTGTGYQETQYF
DNA: TGTGCCAGTAGTTCAACCGGGACAGGGTACCAAGAGACCCAGTACTTC
J: TRBJ2-5
size: few
D: TRBD1
V: TRBV19

CDR3: CASSPAYEQYF
DNA: TGTGCCAGCAGCCCCGCGTACGAGCAGTACTTC
J: TRBJ2-7
size: .
D: .
V: TRBV6-5

CDR3: CASSHGGGGTEAFF
DNA: TGCGCCAGCAGCCACGGTGGGGGGGGCACTGAAGCTTTCTTT
J: TRBJ1-1
size: .
D: .
V: TRBV4-1

CDR3: CASSSGQPYGYTF
DNA: TGCGCCAGCAGCTCTGGGCAGCCCTATGGCTACACCTTC
J: TRBJ1-2
size: .
D: .
V: TRBV5-1

CDR3: CASRRTDNTIYF
DNA: TGTGCCAGCAGAAGGACAGACAACACCATATATTTT
J: TRBJ1-3
size: .
D: .
V: TRBV25-1

CDR3: CASSLDSGEQYF
DNA: TGTGCCAGCAGCTTAGACTCGGGTGAGCAGTACTTC
J: TRBJ2-7
size: once
D: .
V: TRBV7-2

CDR3: CASNYSRGGLSYEQYF
DNA: TGTGCCAGCAACTATTCGAGAGGGGGCCTTTCCTACGAGCAGTACTTC
J: TRBJ2-7
size: .
D: TRBD1
V: TRBV9

CDR3: CASSMRGQGASGANVLTF
DNA: TGTGCCAGTAGTATGAGGGGACAGGGGGCTTCTGGGGCCAACGTCCTGACTTTC
J: TRBJ2-6
size: .
D: TRBD1
V: TRBV19

CDR3: CASSAGDRGDSPLHF
DNA: TGTGCCAGCAGTGCCGGGGACAGGGGAGATTCACCCCTCCACTTT
J: TRBJ1-6
size: .
D: TRBD1
V: TRBV28

CDR3: CASSLSPGVYSEQYF
DNA: TGTGCCAGCAGCTTAAGCCCCGGGGTTTATAGCGAGCAGTACTTC
J: TRBJ2-7
size: .
D: .
V: TRBV7-2

CDR3: CASSVASGDYGYTF
DNA: TGTGCCAGCAGCGTAGCATCGGGGGACTATGGCTACACCTTC
J: TRBJ1-2
size: few
D: .
V: TRBV9

CDR3: CASSLEIADTDTQYF
DNA: TGTGCCAGCAGCTTAGAAATAGCGGACACAGATACGCAGTATTTT
J: TRBJ2-3
size: .
D: .
V: TRBV7-6

CDR3: CASSLESDGYTF
DNA: TGCGCCAGCAGCTTGGAGAGTGATGGCTACACCTTC
J: TRBJ1-2
size: .
D: .
V: TRBV5-1

CDR3: CASSHSSGGTDTQYF
DNA: TGTGCCAGCAGTCACTCTAGCGGGGGGACAGATACGCAGTATTTT
J: TRBJ2-3
size: .
D: TRBD2
V: TRBV7-8

CDR3: CASSAGGGLGEKLFF
DNA: TGTGCCAGCAGCGCTGGGGGGGGATTAGGGGAAAAACTGTTTTTT
J: TRBJ1-4
size: .
D: .
V: TRBV9

CDR3: CASSLEGEGNTIYF
DNA: TGCGCCAGCAGCTTGGAGGGGGAAGGAAACACCATATATTTT
J: TRBJ1-3
size: .
D: .
V: TRBV5-1

CDR3: CASSSKQRSTDTQYF
DNA: TGTGCCAGCAGTTCCAAACAGAGATCCACAGATACGCAGTATTTT
J: TRBJ2-3
size: .
D: .
V: TRBV6-2/TRBV6-3